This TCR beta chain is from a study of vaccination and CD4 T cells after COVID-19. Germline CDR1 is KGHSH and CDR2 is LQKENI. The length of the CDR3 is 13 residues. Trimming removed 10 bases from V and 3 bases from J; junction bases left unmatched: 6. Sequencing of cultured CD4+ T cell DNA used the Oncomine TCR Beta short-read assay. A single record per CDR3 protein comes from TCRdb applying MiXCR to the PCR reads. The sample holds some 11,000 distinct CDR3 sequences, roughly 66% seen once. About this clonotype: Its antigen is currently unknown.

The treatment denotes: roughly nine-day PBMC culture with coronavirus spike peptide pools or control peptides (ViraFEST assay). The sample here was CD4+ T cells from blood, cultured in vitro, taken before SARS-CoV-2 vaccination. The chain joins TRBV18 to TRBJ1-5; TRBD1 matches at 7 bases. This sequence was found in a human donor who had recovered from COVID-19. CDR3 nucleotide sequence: TGTGCCACCAGGGACAGTTACAATCAGCCCCAGCATTTT. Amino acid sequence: CATRDSYNQPQHF.